Listed below are T cell receptor beta chains from one sample, sequenced in a study of post-analysis software for immune sequencing data. A single record per CDR3 protein comes from TCRdb applying MiXCR to the PCR reads. The sample includes approximately 660,000 distinct CDR3 sequences, roughly three fifths of them seen just once. Sequenced material: blood. The origin of the receptors is a girl aged 2-10 years with multiple sclerosis. Both conserved end residues are part of each CDR3. Fields, in order: clone size, V gene, CDR3 length, J gene, D gene, CDR3 DNA, CDR3 protein. D genes are given only for firm matches. Where a row states a size, it is once, few, many or the class of an expanded clone; other rows omit it.

-	TRBV7-3	16	TRBJ2-7	TRBD2	TGTGCCAGCAGCATAGATAGCGGGAGTAATTGGTCGGAGCAGTACTTC	CASSIDSGSNWSEQYF
few	TRBV20-1	13	TRBJ2-1	-	TGCAGTGCTAGGCCCCCCAACTACAATGAGCAGTTCTTC	CSARPPNYNEQFF
few	TRBV9	14	TRBJ2-7	TRBD2	TGTGCCAGCAGCCCCCGGGGGGATCCGGACGAGCAGTACTTC	CASSPRGDPDEQYF
-	TRBV10-2	17	TRBJ1-5	-	TGCGCCAGCAGTGACCCCCGTGGGGGGCTCGTAAGGCAGCCCCAGCATTTT	CASSDPRGGLVRQPQHF
-	TRBV29-1	12	TRBJ2-4	TRBD1	TGCAGCGCCAATACAGGGGCGGACATTCAGTACTTC	CSANTGADIQYF
-	TRBV29-1	10	TRBJ1-2	-	TGCAGCGTTGAAGACTATGGCTACACCTTC	CSVEDYGYTF
few	TRBV3-1	14	TRBJ2-3	TRBD1	TGTGCCAGCAGCCAACCAACAGGGGGAGATACGCAGTATTTT	CASSQPTGGDTQYF
few	TRBV5-5	12	TRBJ1-2	-	TGTGCCAGCAGCTTGGTTCCCTATGGCTACACCTTC	CASSLVPYGYTF
few	TRBV4-1	14	TRBJ2-1	TRBD2	TGCGCCAGCAGCCAGCGGGAGGAGAGGGATGAGCAGTTCTTC	CASSQREERDEQFF
-	TRBV5-1	14	TRBJ1-1	-	TGCGCCAGCAGCTTGGACAGGATTTTCACTGAAGCTTTCTTT	CASSLDRIFTEAFF
-	TRBV2	13	TRBJ1-2	-	TGTGCCAGCAGTGATACGGGGTTCTATGGCTACACCTTC	CASSDTGFYGYTF
-	TRBV29-1	14	TRBJ1-2	-	TGCAGCGTTGAGACTCGTGAGGCTAACTATGGCTACACCTTC	CSVETREANYGYTF
-	TRBV5-1	15	TRBJ2-5	-	TGCGCCAGCAGCCGAGTTTCTAGCCCCCAAGAGACCCAGTACTTC	CASSRVSSPQETQYF
-	TRBV7-8	14	TRBJ2-5	-	TGTGCCAGCAGCTTAGTAGCGCAGGAAGAGACCCAGTACTTC	CASSLVAQEETQYF
few	TRBV6-6	16	TRBJ2-7	-	TGTGCCAGCAGTTACTCTCTAGTGGCGGGACTCTGCGAGCAGTACTTC	CASSYSLVAGLCEQYF
-	TRBV20-1	12	TRBJ2-1	-	TGCAGTGCTAGAGAAACGGGGCGCGAGCAGTTCTTC	CSARETGREQFF
-	TRBV10-3	16	TRBJ2-5	-	TGTGCCATCAGGAGCCAAATAGCAGGTCCTGGGGAGACCCAGTACTTC	CAIRSQIAGPGETQYF
few	TRBV14	15	TRBJ2-7	-	TGTGCCAGCAGCCAAGATCTGGGGATTACCTACGAGCAGTACTTC	CASSQDLGITYEQYF
-	TRBV20-1	14	TRBJ1-2	-	TGCAGTGCTCCTGACAGGCCAATGAACTATGGCTACACCTTC	CSAPDRPMNYGYTF
-	TRBV20-1	14	TRBJ2-3	TRBD2	TGCAGTGCGCACCTAGCGGGAGGGACAGATACGCAGTATTTT	CSAHLAGGTDTQYF
-	TRBV10-3	14	TRBJ2-1	TRBD2	TGTGCCATCAGTGGCGGGAGTAGGGACAATGAGCAGTTCTTC	CAISGGSRDNEQFF
-	TRBV2	16	TRBJ2-3	TRBD2	TGTGCCAGCAGTGAGGGAGGGACCTTATTCACAGATACGCAGTATTTT	CASSEGGTLFTDTQYF
few	TRBV7-3	11	TRBJ1-5	-	TGTGCCAGCAGCTCCGGAGAGCCCCAGCATTTT	CASSSGEPQHF
-	TRBV29-1	15	TRBJ2-5	TRBD2	TGCAGCGCCCTCGGACTAGCGGGGGACCAAGAGACCCAGTACTTC	CSALGLAGDQETQYF
few	TRBV5-1	13	TRBJ2-1	TRBD2	TGCGCCAGCAGCTCCGGGACTACGTATGAGCAGTTCTTC	CASSSGTTYEQFF
-	TRBV5-1	16	TRBJ2-1	TRBD1	TGCGCCAGCAGCTTAAGGACAGGGTGGATGAAGAGAGGGCAGTTCTTC	CASSLRTGWMKRGQFF
-	TRBV5-1	14	TRBJ2-1	-	TGCGCCAGCAGCTTGGCCGTCAGAGAGGGTGAGCAGTTCTTC	CASSLAVREGEQFF
-	TRBV5-1	16	TRBJ2-5	TRBD2	TGCGCCAGCAGACCGGGACTAGCGGGGGTTCAAGAGACCCAGTACTTC	CASRPGLAGVQETQYF
-	TRBV20-1	13	TRBJ2-1	-	TGCAGTGCTCCTGGGGCTAGCCAGAATGAGCAGTTCTTC	CSAPGASQNEQFF
-	TRBV7-9	16	TRBJ2-6	-	TGTGCCAGCAGCTTGACGGGGGAATCTGGGGCCAACGTCCTGACTTTC	CASSLTGESGANVLTF